This TCR beta chain was captured in a study of OX40 agonist ivuxolimab in advanced cancers. About the research overall: A diagnosis of hepatocellular carcinoma, melanoma, renal cell or head and neck cancer was present in dose-escalation patients.

The germline V gene has CDR1 SGHRS and CDR2 YFSETQ. V lost 0 bases and J lost 7; bases outside the gene matches: 3. CDR3 size: 13 residues. This clone was detected a few times. Assay used: immunoSEQ multiplex PCR; TCRdb lists only in-frame clones, some missing. The sample records around 12,000 clones, around 80% being singletons. This TCR was sampled from an adult with an advanced solid tumor such as melanoma, head and neck, liver or kidney cancer. Source: CD4+ or CD8+ T cells sorted from blood, taken in a trial of the OX40 agonist ivuxolimab. The rearrangement joins TRBV5-1 to TRBJ2-5, with TRBD2 matching over 7 bases. The CDR3 DNA reads TGCGCCAGCAGCTTGGCCCCGGGAGGGACCCAGTACTTC. Translation: CASSLAPGGTQYF.